This T cell receptor beta chain was obtained from a study of regulatory T cells in long-lasting Graves disease. This clonotype was detected many times. As for time point: newly diagnosed GD, antithyroid drugs for less than 3 months. PBMC-derived RNA was used for the TCR library. Construction of the TCR beta libraries employed iRepertoire HTBI primers in conjunction with Arm-PCR of CDR3 regions. TCRdb independently ran MiXCR on the multiplex PCR reads; one entry per CDR3 protein. This sample carries hundreds of thousands of distinct CDR3 sequences, around 15% of them seen once, and the ten largest clones take about 24%. This CDR3 contains 12 residues. Germline CDR1 MDHEN, CDR2 SYDVKM. The V and J ends lost 5 bases and 5 bases respectively, with 9 bases between them.

V gene TRBV28 combines with J gene TRBJ2-5; D may be TRBD1 (5 bases). Sequenced here: peripheral blood mononuclear cells (PBMCs), sampled at new diagnosis, from a patient treated with antithyroid drugs. This sequence was found in a female donor with Graves disease. CDR3 amino acids: CASSVGRETQYF. The DNA of the CDR3 is TGTGCCAGCAGTGTGGGGCGGGAGACCCAGTACTTC.